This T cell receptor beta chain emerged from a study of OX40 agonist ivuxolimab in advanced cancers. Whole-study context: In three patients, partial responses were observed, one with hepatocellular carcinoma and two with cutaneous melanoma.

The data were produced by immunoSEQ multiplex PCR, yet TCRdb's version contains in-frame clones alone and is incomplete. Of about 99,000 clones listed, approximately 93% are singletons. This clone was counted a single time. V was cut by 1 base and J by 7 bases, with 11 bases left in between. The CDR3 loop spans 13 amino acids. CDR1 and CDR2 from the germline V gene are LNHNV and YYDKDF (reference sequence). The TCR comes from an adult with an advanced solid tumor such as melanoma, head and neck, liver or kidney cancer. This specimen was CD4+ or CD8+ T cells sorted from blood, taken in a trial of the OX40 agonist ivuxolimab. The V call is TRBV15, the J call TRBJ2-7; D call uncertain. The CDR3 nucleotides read TGTGCCACCAGCAGAGGGCCCCTCGGGGAGCAGTACTTC. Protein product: CATSRGPLGEQYF.